This T cell receptor beta chain was sequenced for a study of cytomegalovirus exposure and HLA in healthy donors. 60 Vbeta and 13 Jbeta primers were used in PCR. Per the original methods: Unique TCR beta chains totaled roughly 80 million in a later count, with roughly 10 million of them shared. Clones were read by immunoSEQ multiplex PCR, and TCRdb kept only the in-frame ones, dropping some. That table gives V, J and clone size, and the DNA gave D and trimming. The sample has about 100,000 clones; around 79% are singletons. V shed 3 bases, J shed 4 bases, and the junction held 3 bases outside the gene matches. The germline V gene has CDR1 SGHVS and CDR2 FQNEAQ. This CDR3 comprises 15 residues.

This clonotype was sampled from a man between 60 and 70 years old in good health and CMV-seropositive. The sequencing sample was made of PBMCs. The rearrangement joins TRBV7-8 to TRBJ1-6, with TRBD1 matching over 7 bases. The CDR3 DNA reads as TGTGCCAGCAGCTTGGGGGACAGATATAATTCACCCCTCCACTTT. It translates to CASSLGDRYNSPLHF.